This record concerns one TCR beta chain sequence. Produced via immunoSEQ multiplex PCR; TCRdb's table is partial and in-frame only. This sample carries hundreds of thousands of clones, 70% to 90% of them seen once, and the ten largest clones take about 2%. This sample is part of a study of blood T cell repertoires in COVID-19. The wider study: Sites across the United States, Italy and Spain contributed samples from acute and convalescent COVID-19. The analysed material was cDNA or gDNA that came from T cells, B-cell-depleted T cells, or PBMCs.

The receptor was derived from a woman aged 50 to 60 with acute or convalescent COVID-19. The sequencing input was peripheral blood.

The CDR3 region is CASSTGSSYEQYF. The CDR3 nucleotides are TGTGCCAGCTCTACAGGATCCTCCTACGAGCAGTACTTC. This chain joins TRBV18 and TRBJ2-7; D is perhaps TRBD1 (5 bases). This CDR3 has 13 residues. The V end was cut by 6 bases, the J end by 0 bases, with 9 bases between. The V gene's germline CDR1 is KGHSH and CDR2 LQKENI.